The entry below describes one T cell receptor beta chain. Its target is unknown. This entry comes from a study of T cells in localized non-small cell lung cancer. Findings and limits, study-wide: The study found T cell clonality highest in uninvolved adjacent lung, above tumor. Appearances in adjacent lung were noted for a median 57 of the top 100 tumor clones. Only one tumor region went through sequencing, so heterogeneity may still be there. A higher density of T cells in blood coincided with extended overall survival.

V shed 1 base, J shed 5 bases, and the junction held 12 bases outside the gene matches. The CDR3 loop spans 17 amino acids. Per germline, CDR1 SGHDN and CDR2 FVKESK. Method: immunoSEQ multiplex PCR; TCRdb's copy keeps in-frame clones and lacks some. The sample consists of 13,000 or so clones, about 82% of them appearing once. This receptor was obtained from a male donor at least 60 years old with stage III lung adenocarcinoma. Sequencing used peripheral blood, obtained before any cancer treatment. This sequence joins TRBV14 and TRBJ2-5; TRBD2 matches at 8 bases. The CDR3 region is CASSQGLLAGGRETQYF. The CDR3 DNA sequence: TGTGCCAGCAGCCAAGGACTTTTGGCGGGGGGCCGTGAGACCCAGTACTTC.